This T cell receptor beta chain was sequenced for a study of cytomegalovirus exposure and HLA in healthy donors. Study-level information: In a previous analysis, 110 million or so unique TCR beta sequences were found from 150 million to 200 million T cells. Early release data held around 80 million unique TCRs from HLA-typed donors.

Germline CDR1 is SGHVS and CDR2 is FNYEAQ. CDR3 length: 15 amino acids. Trimming cost V 5 bases and J 3 bases; bases outside gene matches: 5. General study findings and limits: Excluded were some V segments that proved indistinguishable, including TRBV6-2 and TRBV6-3.

As regards this clone: The antigen is undetermined.

A multiplex PCR was run with 60 Vbeta primers and 13 Jbeta primers. Generated by immunoSEQ multiplex PCR, the TCRdb table keeps only in-frame clones and is missing some. The sample has 98,000 or so clones, around 77% seen once; the top ten hold 7.7%. Sequencing was done on a sample of PBMCs. The V gene is TRBV7-6, the J gene TRBJ2-1; 9 positions match TRBD1. This sequence originates from a female donor in good health and CMV-seronegative. The CDR3 nucleotides are TGTGCCAGCAGCGCCGGGACAGGGAACTACAATGAGCAGTTCTTC. Translation: CASSAGTGNYNEQFF.